This TCR beta chain appears in the sequencing data of a study of blood T cells in healthy people across ages. Regarding the study as a whole: A roughly linear age-dependent decrease characterized TCR beta diversity per million T cells.

The V and J ends lost 5 bases and 2 bases respectively, with 10 bases between them. Looked up from germline, CDR1 is SGHVS and CDR2 is FNYEAQ. This CDR3 spans 13 amino acids. Together with a sample-barcoded 5' primer, a J-beta primer mix was included in a second PCR lasting about 7 to 11 cycles. Per-sample output comprised a minimum of 2.5 million paired-end reads containing CDR3. TCRdb used MiXCR to reprocess the 5' RACE reads, holding one entry per CDR3 protein. The sample carries about 700,000 distinct CDR3 sequences, around 32% recorded once. A remark on this clonotype: Its antigen is as yet unknown.

The clonotype was recovered from an elderly woman in good health. The chain uses TRBV7-6 and TRBJ2-7; D is tentatively TRBD1 or TRBD2 (6 bases each). The sequenced sample was blood. CDR3 nucleotides: TGTGCCAGCAGCGCGGGACACCCCTACGAGCAGTACTTC. Translated: CASSAGHPYEQYF.